The 21 T cell receptor beta chains below all came from one sample that was sequenced in a study of cytomegalovirus exposure and HLA in healthy donors. The PCR had 60 Vbeta and 13 Jbeta primers. Sequencing was performed with immunoSEQ multiplex PCR; in TCRdb, only in-frame clones are kept and a portion is missing. Counted here are 150,000 to 200,000 clones, more than 65% occurring once; the ten biggest clones make up about 4.7%. Sequenced input: PBMCs. Source of these receptors: a man aged 18 to 29 in good health and CMV-seropositive.

This rearrangement joins TRBV6-1 to TRBJ2-1; 7 nucleotides align to TRBD2. Germline V lookup: CDR1 MNHNS, CDR2 SASEGT. This CDR3 has 15 residues. Trimming took 7 bases from V and 2 from J; bases not matched to a gene: 8. CDR3 sequence reads: CASIRASGTYNEQFF. For the CDR3, the DNA is TGTGCCAGCATACGGGCTAGCGGTACCTACAATGAGCAGTTCTTC.

The V call is TRBV5-1, the J call TRBJ1-4; no clear D. CDR3 size: 13 residues. The germline CDR1 and CDR2 sequences are SGHRS and YFSETQ. Trimming took off 4 bases at V and 9 bases at J, with 13 bases between the two ends. CDR3 sequence: CASSPRTEKKLFF. For the CDR3, the DNA is TGCGCCAGCAGCCCCCGGACTGAAAAAAAACTGTTTTTT.

This clone occurred a few times. Other DNA sequences from this sample encode an identical CDR3 as well. This chain joins TRBV18 and TRBJ1-5; the match to TRBD1 covers 7 bases. The germline V gene encodes CDR1 KGHSH and CDR2 LQKENI. Germline trimming cut 3 bases from V and 2 bases from J; bases unmatched to any gene: 1. The CDR3 is 14 amino acids. CDR3 nucleotide sequence: TGTGCCAGCTCACCCGGACAGGGCAATCAGCCCCAGCATTTT. Its protein product is CASSPGQGNQPQHF.

This chain joins TRBV10-3 and TRBJ1-4; 10 bases match TRBD1. There are 16 residues in the CDR3. Germline V gives CDR1 ENHRY, CDR2 SYGVKD. Trimming removed 6 bases from V and 8 bases from J; junction bases left unmatched: 12. CDR3 residues: CAISPFGDRGKEKLFF. The CDR3 coding sequence is TGTGCCATCAGCCCCTTCGGGGACAGGGGCAAGGAAAAACTGTTTTTT.

This clone turned up a few times. The CDR3 bases are TGTGCCAGCAGCCTGATGCAGGCTAACTATGGCTACACCTTC. Translated: CASSLMQANYGYTF. V is TRBV11-2 and J is TRBJ1-2, with D unclear. The germline CDR1 and CDR2 sequences are SGHAT and FQNNGV. This CDR3 spans 14 amino acids. Trimming pared 5 bases from V and 0 bases from J, leaving 10 bases between.

The chain employs TRBV30 and TRBJ1-4; possibly TRBD1 for D (6 bases). V was trimmed by 0 bases and J by 10 bases, leaving 18 bases between them. Germline CDR1 reads GTSNPN; CDR2 reads SVGIG (reference sequence). There are 15 residues in the CDR3. The CDR3 loop reads CAWSVQGTGAGKLFF. For the CDR3, the DNA is TGTGCCTGGAGTGTACAGGGCACCGGAGCCGGAAAACTGTTTTTT.

The CDR3 nucleotides are TGTGCCAGCAGCAAACGGACGAGTCGGGGGGAGGGAGTTTACGAGCAGTACGTC. Its translation is CASSKRTSRGEGVYEQYV. V and J are TRBV21-1 and TRBJ2-7; the D segment call TRBD2 is taken from the table without a DNA check. TRBV21-1 is given as a pseudogene. CDR3 length: 18 amino acids.

This sequence joins TRBV19 and TRBJ1-5, with 8 bases fitting TRBD1. The V segment lost 7 bases and the J segment 3 bases; nucleotides outside the gene matches: 14. This CDR3 region has 17 residues. Germline V gene data show CDR1 as LNHDA and CDR2 as SQIVND (reference sequence). The CDR3 protein is CASTLLTGAFPNQPQHF. The CDR3 DNA reads TGTGCCAGTACCCTCTTGACAGGGGCCTTTCCCAATCAGCCCCAGCATTTT.

The CDR3 sequence: CASSWSVWEEQFF. The CDR3 bases are TGTGCCAGCAGTTGGTCGGTGTGGGAGGAGCAGTTCTTC. The V and J genes are TRBV6-5 and TRBJ2-1; tentative D call: TRBD2 (5 bases). CDR1 and CDR2 from the germline V gene are MNHEY and SVGAGI. The CDR3 has 13 residues. V lost 4 bases and J lost 10, with 14 bases in between.

The chain recombines TRBV11-3 with TRBJ2-7; weak D call: TRBD1 (6 bases). Germline V gene sequence: CDR1 SGHNT, CDR2 YENEEA. This CDR3 is built from 19 residues. V was pared by 5 bases and J by 1 base, with 27 bases between. Here the CDR3 DNA reads TGTGCCAGCAGCCTACACAGGGTCCGTCTTAATGTGGGGTCCTACGAGCAGTACGTC. Protein product: CASSLHRVRLNVGSYEQYV.

Comment on this clone: One junction end disagrees with the germline gene, perhaps due to a read error. At the DNA level, this CDR3 is encoded by other sequences in the same sample as well. V is TRBV5-1 and J is TRBJ1-1; tentatively, D is TRBD1 (5 bases). Germline loops: CDR1 SGHRS, CDR2 YFSETQ. This CDR3 is built from 13 residues. For the CDR3, the DNA is TGCGCCAGCAGTTTGGACGGGGGGACTGAAGCTTTCTTT. It specifies CASSLDGGTEAFF.

This clone was picked up a small number of times. The gene calls are TRBV5-4 and TRBJ1-4; 8 nucleotides line up with TRBD1. Trimming cost V 4 bases and J 5 bases; bases outside gene matches: 4. The CDR3 extends over 14 amino acids. CDR1 is SGHNT and CDR2 is YYREEE in the germline V gene (reference sequence). The CDR3 protein is CASSQDRGNEKLFF. CDR3 DNA sequence: TGTGCCAGCAGCCAAGACAGGGGAAATGAAAAACTGTTTTTT.

The chain uses TRBV2 and TRBJ2-5; tentatively, D is TRBD2 (5 bases). The length of the CDR3 is 14 residues. CDR1 and CDR2 from the germline V gene are SNHLY and FYNNEI. The V end lost 3 bases, the J end lost 1 base, and 9 bases lay between the germline ends. CDR3 in amino acids: CASSEGRRQETQYF. The CDR3, as DNA: TGTGCCAGCAGTGAGGGGAGACGCCAAGAGACCCAGTACTTC.

The chain employs TRBV5-4 and TRBJ2-1; 10 nucleotides align to TRBD2. This CDR3 contains 17 residues. The germline gives CDR1 SGHNT, CDR2 YYREEE (reference sequence). The trim removed 2 bases at V and 7 bases at J, leaving 12 bases unmatched. CDR3 protein: CASSFPPAGGPNNEQFF. Here the CDR3 DNA reads TGTGCCAGCAGCTTTCCCCCAGCGGGAGGGCCGAATAATGAGCAGTTCTTC.

The chain links TRBV6-1 to TRBJ1-2; 9 nucleotides align to TRBD1. V was pared by 7 bases and J by 10 bases, with 16 bases of the junction left unmatched. The CDR3 is 15 residues long. CDR1 MNHNS and CDR2 SASEGT come from the germline V gene. CDR3 DNA sequence: TGTGCCAGCACTACCGGGACAGGGTTGTTGTTCGCCTACACCTTC. Its protein is CASTTGTGLLFAYTF.

The V and J genes are TRBV5-6 and TRBJ2-5, with 8 nucleotides matching TRBD2. The trim removed 2 bases at V and 4 bases at J, leaving 4 bases unmatched. There are 14 residues in the CDR3. Germline assignment: CDR1 SGHDT and CDR2 YYEEEE. DNA for the CDR3: TGTGCCAGCAGCTTTCCAGCGGGAGCAGAGACCCAGTACTTC. It yields the protein CASSFPAGAETQYF.

This clone was seen repeatedly, ten times or more. The chain uses TRBV7-3 and TRBJ2-3; 15 bases fit TRBD2. Germline assignment: CDR1 SGHTA and CDR2 FQGTGA. V shed 4 bases, J shed 14 bases, and the junction held 7 bases outside the gene matches. CDR3 length equals 14 residues. CDR3 in amino acids: CASSSGTSGGPAYF. CDR3 in DNA: TGTGCCAGCAGCTCTGGGACTAGCGGGGGGCCGGCGTATTTT. Based on the CDR3 plus reference TRBV7-3 and TRBJ2-3, the full variable domain is GAGVSQTPSNKVTEKGKYVELRCDPISGHTALYWYRQSLGQGPEFLIYFQGTGAADDSGLPNDRFFAVRPEGSVSTLKIQRTERGDSAVYLCASSSGTSGGPAYFGPGTRLTVL.

This sequence joins TRBV30 and TRBJ1-1; D is possibly TRBD1 (5 bases). The germline V and J ends were trimmed by 0 bases and 6 bases, with 11 bases remaining between them. This CDR3 has 13 residues. Per germline, CDR1 GTSNPN and CDR2 SVGIG (reference sequence). The CDR3 DNA reads TGTGCCTGGAGTGTGAACACGGGGGCTGAAGCTTTCTTT. Protein: CAWSVNTGAEAFF.

The chain employs TRBV9 and TRBJ2-1, with 7 positions matching TRBD2. Germline CDR1 reads SGDLS; CDR2 reads YYNGEE. This CDR3 contains 15 residues. V lost 0 bases, J lost 5 bases, and 5 bases stayed unmatched. For the CDR3, the DNA is TGTGCCAGCAGCGTAGCGGCGGGAGCGAACAATGAGCAGTTCTTC. It encodes CASSVAAGANNEQFF.

Here the CDR3 DNA reads TGTGCCAGCAGGCAGACTAGCGGGAGCGGCCAGACCCAGTACTTC. Amino acids: CASRQTSGSGQTQYF. This chain connects TRBV7-2 to TRBJ2-5; 12 bases fit TRBD2. This CDR3 region has 15 residues. V lost 6 bases and J lost 6; bases outside the gene matches: 8. From germline, CDR1 is SGHTA and CDR2 FQGNSA.

This chain uses TRBV19 with TRBJ2-1; 9 bases align to TRBD2. The germline V gene encodes CDR1 LNHDA and CDR2 SQIVND (reference sequence). The CDR3 has 16 amino acids. V was clipped by 3 bases and J by 2 bases; unmatched bases: 5. CDR3 protein: CASSMIAGEPYNEQFF. DNA of the CDR3: TGTGCCAGTAGTATGATAGCGGGAGAACCCTACAATGAGCAGTTCTTC. Drawing the rest from reference TRBV19 and TRBJ2-1, the complete variable domain is DGGITQSPKYLFRKEGQNVTLSCEQNLNHDAMYWYRQDPGQGLRLIYYSQIVNDFQKGDIAEGYSVSREKKESFPLTVTSAQKNPTAFYLCASSMIAGEPYNEQFFGPGTRLTVL.